The rows below give T cell receptor beta chains drawn from one sample of a study of blood T cell repertoires in COVID-19. Sequencing used immunoSEQ multiplex PCR; TCRdb keeps in-frame clones, though not all of them. The data hold 90,000 to 150,000 clones, with 75% to 80% observed a single time. Sequenced: peripheral blood. These receptors came from a human donor in a cohort sampled during active COVID-19. Each CDR3 is given with its conserved first and last residue. The D gene is left open where the match is weak. Clone size is shown for a subset of rows, as once, few, many or a class of expanded clone.

CDR3 length	V gene	D gene	clone size	J gene	CDR3 protein	CDR3 DNA
12	TRBV13	.	few	TRBJ2-7	CASSRGLSEQYF	TGTGCCAGCAGCCGCGGACTCTCCGAGCAGTACTTC
15	TRBV7-9	TRBD1	.	TRBJ2-5	CASSLGDRAWKTQYF	TGTGCCAGCAGCTTAGGGGACAGGGCCTGGAAGACCCAGTACTTC
15	TRBV5-1	TRBD1	.	TRBJ2-7	CASSLVGQGVEEQYF	TGCGCCAGCAGCTTGGTGGGACAGGGGGTCGAAGAGCAGTACTTC
13	TRBV5-6	.	.	TRBJ1-6	CASSEGPNSPLHF	TGTGCCAGCAGCGAGGGCCCTAATTCACCCCTCCACTTT
19	TRBV21-1	.	.	TRBJ1-6	CASSKAGASTLGYNSPLHF	TGTGCCAGCAGCAAGGCAGGGGCGTCAACTCTGGGATATAATTCACCCCTCCACTTT
15	TRBV18	TRBD1	once	TRBJ2-7	CASSPRDRGSHEQYF	TGTGCCAGCTCACCAAGGGACAGGGGTTCCCACGAGCAGTACTTC
16	TRBV19	TRBD1	.	TRBJ1-2	CASSMDRTGLGHGYTF	TGTGCCAGTAGTATGGACCGGACAGGGTTGGGACATGGCTACACCTTC
12	TRBV7-6	.	few	TRBJ1-1	CASSFPGTEAFF	TGTGCCAGCAGCTTCCCGGGGACTGAAGCTTTCTTT
13	TRBV3-1/TRBV3-2	TRBD1	.	TRBJ1-6	CASSRQGRSPLHF	TGTGCCAGCTCCCGACAGGGAAGATCACCCCTCCACTTT
15	TRBV11-2	.	.	TRBJ2-3	CASSSPGGLGDTQYF	TGTGCCAGCAGCTCCCCCGGGGGGCTGGGAGATACGCAGTATTTT
13	TRBV30	TRBD1	.	TRBJ1-6	CAWSVAGGSPLHF	TGTGCCTGGAGTGTGGCAGGGGGGTCACCCCTCCACTTT
11	TRBV10-3	.	.	TRBJ2-1	CAIREAYEQFF	TGTGCCATCAGGGAGGCGTATGAGCAGTTCTTC
16	TRBV5-4	.	.	TRBJ2-7	CASSPFTDRGKLEQYF	TGTGCCAGCAGCCCTTTCACGGACAGAGGAAAACTCGAGCAGTACTTC
17	TRBV30	.	.	TRBJ2-7	CAWSGFSIRERSYEQYF	TGTGCCTGGAGTGGATTCAGTATTCGGGAGAGATCCTACGAGCAGTACTTC
15	TRBV7-9	.	.	TRBJ1-2	CASSLETDARYGYTF	TGTGCCAGCAGCTTAGAGACAGACGCGCGATATGGCTACACCTTC
14	TRBV5-1	TRBD1	few	TRBJ2-7	CASSLEGQGDEQYF	TGCGCCAGCAGCTTGGAGGGACAGGGGGACGAGCAGTACTTC
15	TRBV15	.	.	TRBJ1-5	CATSRDRGRNQPQHF	TGTGCCACCAGCAGAGACAGGGGACGCAATCAGCCCCAGCATTTT
17	TRBV28	TRBD1	many	TRBJ2-6	CASKPPGQGSGANVLTF	TGTGCCAGCAAACCTCCCGGACAGGGGTCTGGGGCCAACGTCCTGACTTTC
13	TRBV11-2	TRBD1	.	TRBJ1-1	CASSMDRGTEAFF	TGTGCCAGCTCTATGGACAGGGGCACTGAAGCTTTCTTT
12	TRBV27	.	many	TRBJ2-7	CASMDLAYEQYF	TGTGCCAGCATGGACTTAGCCTACGAGCAGTACTTC
15	TRBV5-1	TRBD1	.	TRBJ2-7	CASSSSGGVGYEQYF	TGCGCCAGCAGCTCTTCAGGGGGCGTGGGGTACGAGCAGTACTTC
15	TRBV6-2/TRBV6-3	TRBD2	.	TRBJ2-7	CASSYDSGGSYEQYF	TGTGCCAGCAGTTACGATAGCGGGGGCTCCTACGAGCAGTACTTC
17	TRBV19	TRBD2	.	TRBJ2-7	CASSIDGTSGGSYEQYF	TGTGCCAGTAGTATAGATGGGACTAGCGGGGGCTCCTACGAGCAGTACTTC
12	TRBV29-1	.	.	TRBJ1-2	CSALTVNYGYTF	TGCAGCGCATTGACAGTCAACTATGGCTACACCTTC
15	TRBV4-1	.	.	TRBJ1-5	CASSPRHGARQPQHF	TGCGCCAGCAGCCCAAGACATGGGGCACGACAGCCCCAGCATTTT
13	TRBV19	.	.	TRBJ1-1	CASKVGVNTEAFF	TGTGCCAGTAAGGTAGGGGTGAACACTGAAGCTTTCTTT
14	TRBV6-5	.	.	TRBJ1-2	CASSYSALGGGYTF	TGTGCCAGCAGTTACTCTGCCCTCGGGGGGGGCTACACCTTC
12	TRBV29-1	.	.	TRBJ2-7	CSASLSSYEQYF	TGCAGCGCAAGCCTAAGCTCCTACGAGCAGTACTTC
14	TRBV27	TRBD2	.	TRBJ2-7	CASSLTSGIGEQYF	TGTGCCAGCAGTTTGACTAGCGGGATCGGGGAGCAGTACTTC
15	TRBV6-6	TRBD1	.	TRBJ1-2	CASSGRDRDDYGYTF	TGTGCCAGCAGCGGCCGGGACAGGGACGACTATGGCTACACCTTC
13	TRBV5-1	.	.	TRBJ1-1	CASSLAGNTEAFF	TGCGCCAGCAGCTTGGCTGGCAACACTGAAGCTTTCTTT
16	TRBV10-2	TRBD1	.	TRBJ1-1	CASRPNLGTVNTEAFF	TGCGCCAGCAGACCGAATCTTGGGACAGTGAACACTGAAGCTTTCTTT
13	TRBV7-9	TRBD1	.	TRBJ2-7	CASGRQGIYEQYF	TGTGCCAGCGGGAGACAGGGAATATACGAGCAGTACTTC
14	TRBV15	TRBD1	.	TRBJ1-2	CATSRADRGLGYTF	TGTGCCACCAGCAGAGCGGACAGGGGGCTTGGCTACACCTTC
13	TRBV11-2	TRBD1	.	TRBJ1-2	CASSMGQSYGYTF	TGTGCCAGCAGCATGGGACAGAGCTATGGCTACACCTTC
14	TRBV4-2	TRBD1	.	TRBJ1-1	CASSLTGGSTEAFF	TGTGCCAGCAGCCTAACAGGGGGCTCCACTGAAGCTTTCTTT
14	TRBV3-1/TRBV3-2	.	.	TRBJ2-7	CASSQGSGTYEQYF	TGTGCCAGCAGCCAAGGGAGCGGTACCTACGAGCAGTACTTC
15	TRBV15	TRBD1	.	TRBJ1-2	CATNSPGQGNYGYTF	TGTGCCACCAATTCTCCGGGACAGGGGAACTATGGCTACACCTTC
14	TRBV11-2	.	few	TRBJ1-3	CASSLGYSGNTIYF	TGTGCCAGCAGCTTAGGTTATTCTGGAAACACCATATATTTT
13	TRBV10-2	TRBD1	.	TRBJ1-2	CASRGDREAGYTF	TGCGCCAGCAGGGGGGACAGGGAGGCTGGCTACACCTTC
15	TRBV6-1	.	few	TRBJ2-7	CASSDGGGSVSEQYF	TGTGCCAGCAGTGATGGGGGGGGCTCAGTCTCCGAGCAGTACTTC
15	TRBV30	TRBD2	.	TRBJ2-7	CAWSKREFSSYEQYF	TGTGCCTGGAGTAAGCGGGAGTTTTCCTCCTACGAGCAGTACTTC
13	TRBV28	TRBD1	.	TRBJ1-6	CASRVQGAPIEHF	TGTGCCAGCAGGGTACAGGGGGCCCCTATAGAGCACTTT